These 12 T cell receptor beta chains share one sample of origin, sequenced in a study of multiple sclerosis patients with progressive multifocal leukoencephalopathy. Repertoires were generated with immunoSEQ multiplex PCR, while TCRdb's copy carries only in-frame clones and drops some. The sample lists some 31,000 clones, approximately 91% seen once, with about 1.5% in the top ten. Time point here: before natalizumab initiation. The specimen sequenced was PBMCs. These receptors were taken from a human donor with multiple sclerosis.

Details on this clone: The same CDR3 can be traced to other DNA sequences in this sample. The genes are TRBV19 and TRBJ1-1; a weak D match, TRBD1 (5 bases). This CDR3 is 14 amino acids long. The germline V gene encodes CDR1 LNHDA and CDR2 SQIVND (reference sequence). V lost 5 bases to trimming and J lost 1 base, with 11 bases between them. The chain's CDR3 is CASSSPDRNTEAFF. The CDR3 DNA is TGTGCCAGTAGTTCCCCCGACAGGAACACTGAAGCTTTCTTT. The full variable domain, in which reference TRBV19 and TRBJ1-1 provide the parts outside the CDR3, is DGGITQSPKYLFRKEGQNVTLSCEQNLNHDAMYWYRQDPGQGLRLIYYSQIVNDFQKGDIAEGYSVSREKKESFPLTVTSAQKNPTAFYLCASSSPDRNTEAFFGQGTRLTVV.

The J gene is TRBJ2-5, the V gene TRBV29-1, with TRBD2 identical over 11 bases. Unmatched junction bases numbered 4, after V lost 3 bases and J lost 1 base. Germline V CDR1 and CDR2: SQVTM, ANQGSEA. The length of the CDR3 is 15 residues. CDR3 DNA sequence: TGCAGCGTTGACAAAGGACTAGCGGGCCAAGAGACCCAGTACTTC. Encoded protein: CSVDKGLAGQETQYF.

The chain links TRBV6-1 to TRBJ1-1; D may be TRBD1 (6 bases). Germline V CDR1 and CDR2: MNHNS, SASEGT. The V end lost 9 bases, the J end lost 0 bases, and 11 bases lay between the germline ends. The CDR3 runs to 13 residues. For the CDR3, the DNA is TGTGCCAGTGTCGGACAGATGAACACTGAAGCTTTCTTT. Encoded protein: CASVGQMNTEAFF.

The chain employs TRBV19 and TRBJ1-3, with a weak D call TRBD1 (5 bases). This CDR3 region has 12 residues. V lost 7 bases to trimming and J lost 4 bases, with 8 bases between them. Germline V gene lookup returns CDR1 LNHDA and CDR2 SQIVND (reference sequence). The DNA of the CDR3 is TGTGCCAGTACAGGGAACGGAAACACCATATATTTT. Encoded protein: CASTGNGNTIYF.

In this sample, this clone turned up a few times. The V gene is TRBV11-2, the J gene TRBJ1-1; D is ambiguous. Between the trimmed V and J ends, which lost 2 bases and 1 base, there was a span of 8 bases. CDR3 length: 14 amino acids. Germline V CDR1 and CDR2: SGHAT, FQNNGV. The CDR3 sequence is CASSLLGWNTEAFF. CDR3 bases: TGTGCCAGCAGCTTACTGGGGTGGAACACTGAAGCTTTCTTT.

V is TRBV14 and J is TRBJ2-1, with D possibly TRBD2 on 6 matching bases. The CDR3 totals 15 residues. Trimming removed 2 bases from V and 8 bases from J, with 16 bases in between. CDR1 and CDR2 from the germline V gene are SGHDN and FVKESK. The CDR3 nucleotides are TGTGCCAGCAGCCAAAGAGTTCGGTGGGGGGATGAGCAGTTCTTC. Its protein is CASSQRVRWGDEQFF. Based on the CDR3 plus reference TRBV14 and TRBJ2-1, the full variable domain is EAGVTQFPSHSVIEKGQTVTLRCDPISGHDNLYWYRRVMGKEIKFLLHFVKESKQDESGMPNNRFLAERTGGTYSTLKVQPAELEDSGVYFCASSQRVRWGDEQFFGPGTRLTVL.

The chain employs TRBV29-1 and TRBJ2-3; 7 positions agree with TRBD1. The junction had 5 bases not matched to a gene; V was cut back by 7 bases and J by 1 base. CDR1 SQVTM and CDR2 ANQGSEA come from the germline V gene. This CDR3 contains 13 residues. This CDR3 is CSATGAGTDTQYF. The CDR3 nucleotides read TGCAGCGCAACAGGGGCCGGCACAGATACGCAGTATTTT.

V is TRBV9 and J is TRBJ2-1, with TRBD2 matching over 7 bases. Germline CDR1 is SGDLS and CDR2 is YYNGEE. The CDR3 extends over 15 amino acids. The ends lost 3 bases at V and 6 bases at J; junction bases unmatched: 9. CDR3 DNA: TGTGCCAGCAGCGCCTTGACTAGCCCATCCAATGAGCAGTTCTTC. Its translation is CASSALTSPSNEQFF.

There are a few counts of this clone. This rearrangement joins TRBV10-3 to TRBJ2-1, with 10 bases aligning to TRBD1. V shed 11 bases, J shed 9 bases, and the junction held 10 bases outside the gene matches. This CDR3 spans 13 amino acids. The germline CDR1 and CDR2 sequences are ENHRY and SYGVKD. CDR3 in amino acids: CAPPGQGLGEQFF. Written as DNA, the CDR3 is TGTGCCCCCCCGGGACAGGGGTTGGGTGAGCAGTTCTTC.

The rearrangement uses TRBV5-1 and TRBJ1-6; a possible D gene is TRBD1 (6 bases). The V end lost 0 bases, the J end lost 10 bases, and 8 bases lay between the germline ends. Germline V gene sequence: CDR1 SGHRS, CDR2 YFSETQ. CDR3 length: 13 amino acids. CDR3 sequence (DNA): TGCGCCAGCAGCTTGGCCAGGGGATCACCCCTCCACTTT. Translating gives CASSLARGSPLHF.

The chain uses TRBV6-5 and TRBJ2-4; D ambiguous. Germline CDR1 and CDR2: MNHEY and SVGAGI. This CDR3 has 12 residues. Trimming cost V 8 bases and J 6 bases, with 11 bases left between them. The CDR3 coding sequence is TGTGCCAGCTCCGATACCTTAAACATTCAGTACTTC. Its translation is CASSDTLNIQYF.

A single count supports this clone. This chain uses TRBV25-1 with TRBJ2-7; 8 bases match TRBD1. Germline trimming cut 5 bases from V and 3 bases from J; bases unmatched to any gene: 12. Per the germline V gene, CDR1 is MGHDK and CDR2 is SYGVNS. The CDR3 extends over 16 amino acids. The CDR3 here is CASSSQGATSLYEQYF. CDR3 DNA: TGTGCCAGCAGTTCTCAGGGGGCCACGTCCCTCTACGAGCAGTACTTC.